This is a list of T cell receptor beta chains from one sample in a study of early T cells in non-severe SARS-CoV-2 infection. TCRdb re-derived calls from the 5' RACE reads in MiXCR, one entry per CDR3 protein. The table shows tens of thousands of distinct CDR3 sequences, with around 5.6% occurring only once. The sample was whole blood. These receptors were taken from an adult who was a healthcare worker with PCR-confirmed SARS-CoV-2 infection or an uninfected control (not recorded which). Both conserved end residues are part of each CDR3. A D gene is named only where the DNA matches it firmly. Not all rows give a size; the values are once, few, many and, for expanded clones, a class.

13 | many | - | TRBJ2-1 | TRBV20-1 | CSARMGGVAEQFF | TGCAGTGCTAGAATGGGTGGAGTCGCTGAGCAGTTCTTC
15 | many | TRBD2 | TRBJ2-1 | TRBV12-3/TRBV12-4 | CASSLGRETYNEQFF | TGTGCCAGCAGTTTAGGGCGGGAGACCTACAATGAGCAGTTCTTC
13 | many | - | TRBJ1-1 | TRBV6-1 | CASRVNRDLEAFF | TGTGCCAGCAGAGTTAACAGGGATCTCGAAGCTTTCTTT
15 | many | TRBD1 | TRBJ1-6 | TRBV5-1 | CASSLWDSDNSPLHF | TGCGCCAGCAGCCTCTGGGACAGCGATAATTCACCCCTCCACTTT
15 | many | TRBD2 | TRBJ2-1 | TRBV10-2 | CASRETSGSRNEQFF | TGCGCCAGCAGAGAGACTAGCGGATCGCGGAATGAGCAGTTCTTC
14 | - | TRBD1 | TRBJ2-2 | TRBV12-3/TRBV12-4 | CASRGQPNTGELFF | TGTGCCAGCAGGGGACAGCCGAACACCGGGGAGCTGTTTTTT
12 | many | - | TRBJ2-7 | TRBV6-6 | CASSFTGSEQYF | TGTGCCAGCAGTTTCACAGGGAGCGAGCAGTACTTC
11 | - | - | TRBJ1-2 | TRBV12-3/TRBV12-4 | CASSPKIGHTF | TGTGCCAGCAGTCCCAAAATCGGGCACACCTTC
15 | few | TRBD1 | TRBJ1-6 | TRBV6-6 | CASSLGGRVNSPLHF | TGTGCCAGCAGTCTAGGGGGCCGGGTTAATTCACCCCTCCACTTT
16 | - | - | TRBJ2-1 | TRBV28 | CASYPGPGQWGNEQFF | TGTGCCAGCTACCCAGGGCCCGGGCAATGGGGCAATGAGCAGTTCTTC
15 | many | TRBD2 | TRBJ2-5 | TRBV5-5 | CASRLAGAFQETQYF | TGTGCCAGCAGACTAGCGGGAGCGTTCCAAGAGACCCAGTACTTC
15 | many | TRBD2 | TRBJ2-5 | TRBV11-2 | CASSLGLAEKETQYF | TGTGCCAGCAGCTTGGGACTAGCGGAGAAAGAGACCCAGTACTTC
12 | many | - | TRBJ1-1 | TRBV20-1 | CSAGDLQGKAFF | TGCAGTGCTGGCGACCTACAGGGAAAAGCTTTCTTT
9 | many | - | TRBJ1-1 | TRBV6-2/TRBV6-3 | CASGQQGIF | TGTGCCAGCGGCCAACAGGGAATCTTT
16 | - | TRBD2 | TRBJ2-3 | TRBV7-6 | CASSLRGAGDTDTQYF | TGTGCCAGCAGCTTAAGAGGAGCGGGAGACACAGATACGCAGTATTTT